Detailed here is one T cell receptor beta chain. The germline V and J ends were trimmed by 2 bases and 8 bases, with 11 bases remaining between them. This CDR3 contains 14 residues. Germline V CDR1 and CDR2: SGDLS, YYNGEE. These data are taken from a study of blood T cell repertoires in COVID-19. Study-wide context: The United States, Italy and Spain supplied acute and convalescent COVID-19 samples. From T cells, B-cell-depleted T cells, or PBMCs came the material, which was cDNA or gDNA.

Methods used by the authors: Reference gene primers were amplified, and this amplification served to estimate nucleated cell counts. The method was immunoSEQ multiplex PCR; TCRdb's version includes in-frame clones alone and lacks a portion of them. The V and J calls and clone size were taken over from that table, and D and trimming were inferred from the DNA. The table includes some 97,000 clones, approximately 86% detected once. Sequenced sample: peripheral blood. The gene calls are TRBV9 and TRBJ1-6; possibly TRBD1 for D (5 bases). This receptor was obtained from a woman aged 60-75 years with acute or convalescent COVID-19. The CDR3 DNA follows: TGTGCCAGCAGCGTGGACACCAGCCATTCACCCCTCCACTTT. It encodes CASSVDTSHSPLHF.